The clone carrying this TCR beta chain came up many times. The antigen is undetermined. What was amplified from RNA transcripts were TCR beta CDR3 regions. The TCR CDR3 first-round RT-PCR relied on the HTBI primer set. TCRdb redid the calling of the multiplex PCR reads with MiXCR, one entry per CDR3 protein. Here the sample spans over 150,000 distinct CDR3 sequences, about 17% being singletons. The data were obtained in a study of T cells in Graves' hyperthyroidism and ophthalmopathy. About the study: Pretreatment peripheral blood was obtained at initial diagnosis. Study outcomes and limitations: The blood repertoire included most of the expanded thyroid clonotypes above 0.001. Model output signaled ophthalmopathy a median approximately 6.2 months ahead of onset.

The diagnoses drew upon clinical symptoms, serum thyroxine and TRAb, thyroid ultrasound and orbital computed tomography. The sequence was obtained from a woman between 45 and 65 years old with Graves' hyperthyroidism. The sequenced sample consisted of blood.

The DNA for the CDR3 is TGCAGTGCTTTGGTTGGGAACACTGAAGCTTTCTTT. The encoded protein is CSALVGNTEAFF. This rearrangement joins TRBV20-1 to TRBJ1-1; D call uncertain. Germline V gene lookup returns CDR1 DFQATT and CDR2 SNEGSKA (reference sequence). The V and J ends lost 5 bases and 1 base respectively, with 8 bases between them. This CDR3 is 12 amino acids long.